This T cell receptor (beta chain) was profiled in a study of blood T cell repertoires in COVID-19. Study-level background: Material from acute and convalescent COVID-19 was sourced from the United States, Italy and Spain. The cDNA or gDNA used as material had been derived from T cells, B-cell-depleted T cells, or PBMCs.

TCRdb's copy holds only in-frame clones and misses some; the assay was immunoSEQ multiplex PCR. This table has a few hundred thousand clones, about 90% appearing once. The ends lost 0 bases at V and 7 bases at J; junction bases unmatched: 5. The CDR3 spans 14 residues. Germline CDR1 reads MNHEY; CDR2 reads SVGEGT. V usage is TRBV6-2 or TRBV6-3 and J usage is TRBJ1-2, with 7 bases lining up with TRBD1. This clonotype originated in a man between 18 and 35 years old with COVID-19, enrolled during active disease. The specimen sequenced was peripheral blood. CDR3 in DNA: TGTGCCAGCAGTTACTCGACAGGGATGACTGGCTACACCTTC. It yields the protein CASSYSTGMTGYTF.